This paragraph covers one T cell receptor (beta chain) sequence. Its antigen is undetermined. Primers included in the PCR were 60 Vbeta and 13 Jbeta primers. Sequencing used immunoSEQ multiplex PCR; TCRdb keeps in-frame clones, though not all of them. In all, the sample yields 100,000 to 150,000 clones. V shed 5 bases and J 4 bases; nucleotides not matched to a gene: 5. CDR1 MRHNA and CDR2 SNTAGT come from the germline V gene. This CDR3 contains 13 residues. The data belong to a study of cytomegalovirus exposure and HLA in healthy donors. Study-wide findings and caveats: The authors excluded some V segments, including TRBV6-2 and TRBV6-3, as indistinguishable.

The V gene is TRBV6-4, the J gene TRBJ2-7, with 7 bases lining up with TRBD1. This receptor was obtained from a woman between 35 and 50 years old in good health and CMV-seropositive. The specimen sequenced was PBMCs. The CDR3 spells CASSPTTGYEQYF. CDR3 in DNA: TGTGCCAGCAGTCCGACGACAGGGTACGAGCAGTACTTC.